The 20 T cell receptor beta chains in this list originate from one sample, sequenced in a study of regulatory T cells in long-lasting Graves disease. Through Arm-PCR of CDR3 regions and iRepertoire HTBI primers, TCR beta libraries were built. TCRdb called the multiplex PCR reads again in MiXCR, with one record for every CDR3 protein. The profile shows 450,000 to 650,000 distinct CDR3 sequences, roughly 15% of them singletons. This sample's time point: newly diagnosed GD, antithyroid drugs for less than 3 months. RNA from PBMCs was the source of the TCR library. This sample also appeared in a second study, on T cells in Graves' hyperthyroidism and ophthalmopathy.

Specimen: peripheral blood mononuclear cells (PBMCs), collected at new diagnosis, from a patient treated with antithyroid drugs. All receptors derive from a woman aged 35 to 59 with Graves disease.

In regard to this clonotype: A junction end diverges from the germline sequence, so it may reflect a read error. The chain combines TRBV5-4 with TRBJ1-2; no clear D gene. From germline, CDR1 is SGHNT and CDR2 YYREEE (reference sequence). The CDR3 length is 14 residues. The CDR3 nucleotides are TGTGCCAGCCGCTTAGAGACGGCTAACTATGGCTACACCTTC. Protein: CASRLETANYGYTF.

This clonotype was seen many times. V usage is TRBV7-2 and J usage is TRBJ2-1; TRBD2 might be the D (5 bases). The V end was cut by 5 bases, the J end by 5 bases, with 7 bases between. In germline, CDR1 is SGHTA, CDR2 FQGNSA. The CDR3 has 12 residues. The CDR3 DNA reads TGTGCCAGCAGCACGGGGAACAATGAGCAGTTCTTC. Encoded protein: CASSTGNNEQFF. Supplemented by reference TRBV7-2 and TRBJ2-1, the full variable domain reads GAGVSQSPSNKVTEKGKDVELRCDPISGHTALYWYRQSLGQGLEFLIYFQGNSAPDKSGLPSDRFSAERTGGSVSTLTIQRTQQEDSAVYLCASSTGNNEQFFGPGTRLTVL.

The rearrangement links TRBV2 to TRBJ1-5; TRBD1 matches 7 bases. V shed 6 bases, J shed 3 bases, and the junction held 8 bases outside the gene matches. Germline V gives CDR1 SNHLY, CDR2 FYNNEI. The CDR3 length is 15 residues. CDR3 sequence (DNA): TGTGCCAGCAGCAAGGAGACAGGGATCAATCAGCCCCAGCATTTT. Protein product: CASSKETGINQPQHF.

This clonotype appeared many times. The chain links TRBV13 to TRBJ1-4; no clear D gene. Trimming left V 0 bases short and J 15 bases short, with 11 bases between. Germline V gives CDR1 PRHDT, CDR2 FYEKMQ (reference sequence). This CDR3 is 12 amino acids long. DNA for the CDR3: TGTGCCAGCAGCTTAGGCCACTCAGAGGTGTTTTTT. Translated: CASSLGHSEVFF.

This clonotype was seen ten or more times. As DNA, the CDR3 is TGTGCCAGCAGTTGGGGCGGGGGGGCCCACACTGAGCAGTTCTTC. It is translated as CASSWGGGAHTEQFF. This chain uses TRBV6-2 or TRBV6-3 with TRBJ2-1, with TRBD2 identical over 9 bases. The germline V gene encodes CDR1 MNHEY and CDR2 SVGEGT. The CDR3 extends over 15 amino acids. The J segment lost 9 bases and the V segment lost 4 bases, leaving 10 bases of the junction unmatched.

This clonotype was seen only once. The rearrangement uses TRBV6-1 and TRBJ1-1, with 12 bases that match TRBD1. CDR3 size: 17 residues. Germline V lookup: CDR1 MNHNS, CDR2 SASEGT. Losses at the gene ends were 5 bases for V and 4 bases for J; bases not matched to a gene: 11. For the CDR3, the DNA is TGTGCCAGCAGTACACCCGGGACAGGGGGCACAGGCACTGAAGCTTTCTTT. Translated: CASSTPGTGGTGTEAFF.

The chain uses TRBV7-2 and TRBJ1-1; D gene uncertain. Trimming stripped 1 base from V and 1 base from J, with 7 bases between. The CDR3 length is 14 residues. Germline V lookup: CDR1 SGHTA, CDR2 FQGNSA. CDR3 sequence reads: CASSLEVGNTEAFF. The CDR3 nucleotides are TGTGCCAGCAGCTTAGAAGTGGGGAACACTGAAGCTTTCTTT. The complete variable domain, with remaining parts taken from reference TRBV7-2 and TRBJ1-1, reads GAGVSQSPSNKVTEKGKDVELRCDPISGHTALYWYRQSLGQGLEFLIYFQGNSAPDKSGLPSDRFSAERTGGSVSTLTIQRTQQEDSAVYLCASSLEVGNTEAFFGQGTRLTVV.

This clonotype has at least ten counts. The chain joins TRBV5-6 to TRBJ2-5; D is unresolved. Germline V CDR1 and CDR2: SGHDT, YYEEEE. The CDR3 has 14 amino acids. Trimming took 0 bases from V and 1 from J, leaving 7 bases between them. The CDR3 loop is CASSLARFQETQYF. DNA for the CDR3: TGTGCCAGCAGCTTGGCCAGGTTCCAAGAGACCCAGTACTTC.

In its sample, this clonotype was seen a few times. The J gene is TRBJ2-2, the V gene TRBV6-2 or TRBV6-3; TRBD2 agrees at 13 bases. The length of the CDR3 is 18 residues. Germline V gives CDR1 MNHEY, CDR2 SVGEGT. V gave up 5 bases and J gave up 8 bases; unmatched junction bases: 14. In nucleotides, the CDR3 is TGTGCCAGCAGTGAACAGCCGGGACTAGCGGGATTAGGGGGGGAGCTGTTTTTT. Translating it yields CASSEQPGLAGLGGELFF.

This clonotype showed up many times. The J gene is TRBJ1-5, the V gene TRBV7-8; the D gene is possibly TRBD1 (6 bases). The germline V gene has CDR1 SGHVS and CDR2 FQNEAQ. The V and J ends lost 5 bases and 7 bases respectively, with 18 bases between them. The CDR3 is 15 amino acids. The CDR3 DNA follows: TGTGCCAGCAGCCCGGGGGCGGGGGTCGGACAGCCCCAGCATTTT. This encodes CASSPGAGVGQPQHF.

The chain carries TRBV3-1 and TRBJ2-2, with a weak D call TRBD2 (6 bases). Germline lookup yields CDR1 LGHDT and CDR2 YNNKEL (reference sequence). This CDR3 spans 15 amino acids. The ends were cut back, 4 bases at V and 2 bases at J, with 11 bases in the middle. CDR3 DNA sequence: TGTGCCAGCAGCCGTTGGGACTTCAACACCGGGGAGCTGTTTTTT. As protein: CASSRWDFNTGELFF.

The chain has TRBV6-1 and TRBJ1-2; D is uncertain. The germline V gene has CDR1 MNHNS and CDR2 SASEGT. The CDR3 length is 14 residues. V lost 6 bases, J lost 3 bases, and 14 bases lay in between. The chain's CDR3 is CASRPWTGYYGYTF. The CDR3 nucleotides are TGTGCCAGCAGACCTTGGACTGGGTACTATGGCTACACCTTC.

This clonotype has more than one count but fewer than ten. The J gene is TRBJ1-2, the V gene TRBV20-1; D unclear. Germline CDR1 is DFQATT and CDR2 is SNEGSKA (reference sequence). This CDR3 spans 14 amino acids. Trimming left V 0 bases short and J 5 bases short, with 13 bases between. This CDR3 is CSARESLTRYGYTF. CDR3 bases: TGCAGTGCTAGAGAGAGTCTTACCCGTTATGGCTACACCTTC.

This clonotype was detected a few times. V gene TRBV4-1 combines with J gene TRBJ1-1; D not resolved. Per the germline V gene, CDR1 is MGHRA and CDR2 is YSYEKL. This CDR3 region has 14 residues. V shed 4 bases and J shed 7 bases, with 16 bases lying between them. The DNA of the CDR3 is TGCGCCAGCAGCCCCTCTCGGTTTGGGAGTGAAGCTTTCTTT. Amino acid sequence: CASSPSRFGSEAFF.

The sample holds many counts of this clonotype. V is TRBV6-1 and J is TRBJ1-1, with TRBD1 matching 8 bases. The CDR3 runs to 17 residues. Trimming took 2 bases from V and 1 from J; bases not matched to a gene: 9. Looked up from germline, CDR1 is MNHNS and CDR2 is SASEGT. This CDR3 is CASSERTGWRANTEAFF. CDR3 sequence (DNA): TGTGCCAGCAGTGAACGGACAGGGTGGAGGGCGAACACTGAAGCTTTCTTT.

The V and J genes are TRBV27 and TRBJ1-4; D remains unclear. The CDR3 has 14 amino acids. Trimming took off 3 bases at V and 7 bases at J, with 12 bases between the two ends. In germline, CDR1 is MNHEY, CDR2 SMNVEV (reference sequence). The DNA of the CDR3 is TGTGCCAGCAGTTTCAGGCCCAGGTTTGAAAAACTGTTTTTT. As protein: CASSFRPRFEKLFF.

This sequence joins TRBV10-3 and TRBJ1-1; D not resolved. V was shortened by 10 bases and J by 1 base, with 13 bases between the two germline ends. The CDR3 contains 13 residues. Germline V lookup: CDR1 ENHRY, CDR2 SYGVKD. In DNA, the CDR3 is TGTGCCACCTTAACGGACCCGAACACTGAAGCTTTCTTT. Its protein product is CATLTDPNTEAFF.

Points on this clonotype: One end of the junction does not line up with germline, which may come from a read error. The rearrangement uses TRBV28 and TRBJ2-5, with 9 bases that match TRBD1. Germline V gene lookup returns CDR1 MDHEN and CDR2 SYDVKM. The CDR3 spans 15 residues. As DNA, the CDR3 is TGTGCCAGCAGTTTACCCACAGGGGGCTTGGAGACCAAGTACTTC. This codes for CASSLPTGGLETKYF.

This clonotype occurred a few times. CDR3 sequence (DNA): TGCAGTGGGCAGACGGACTTTTACAATGAGCAGTTCTTC. It codes for CSGQTDFYNEQFF. V gene TRBV20-1 combines with J gene TRBJ2-1, with D possibly TRBD2 on 5 matching bases. The CDR3 covers 13 residues. V was clipped by 7 bases and J by 4 bases, with 14 bases between them. Germline CDR1 and CDR2: DFQATT and SNEGSKA (reference sequence).

This clonotype showed up just a few times. J is TRBJ2-1 and V is TRBV5-5; 13 nucleotides line up with TRBD2. Trimming removed 0 bases from V and 8 bases from J; junction bases left unmatched: 5. The CDR3 contains 16 residues. CDR1 and CDR2 (germline): SGHKS, YYEKEE (reference sequence). This CDR3 is CASSLGGLAGSDEQFF. CDR3 in DNA: TGTGCCAGCAGCTTGGGGGGACTAGCGGGGTCTGATGAGCAGTTCTTC.